The 27 T cell receptor beta chains below all came from one sample that was sequenced in a study of shared clonotypes between healthy human individuals. Measured with immunoSEQ multiplex PCR; TCRdb has only the in-frame clones, and not every one. The sample includes approximately 2,000,000 clones, around 90% of them seen just once. Sequenced material: naive CD4+ T cells from PBMCs. The subset was: CD45RA+ positively selected. These receptor sequences come from a man aged 18 to 35 in good health. Some clones in this sample may be carry-over from other donors' samples.

V and J are TRBV30 and TRBJ2-5, with D possibly matching TRBD2 (6 bases). The J call is doubtful: the DNA matches TRBJ2-7 better. The CDR3 is made up of 14 amino acids. Germline CDR1 and CDR2: GTSNPN and SVGIG (reference sequence). CDR3 sequence (DNA): TGTGCCTGGAGTGTAGGCGGGGCCTCCTACGAGCAGTACTTC. It encodes CAWSVGGASYEQYF.

This chain connects TRBV6-5 to TRBJ2-7; 10 bases line up with TRBD1. Losses at the gene ends were 6 bases for V and 5 bases for J; bases not matched to a gene: 10. Germline V gene lookup returns CDR1 MNHEY and CDR2 SVGAGI. The CDR3 has 15 amino acids. The CDR3 DNA follows: TGTGCCAGCAGAGACCCGGGACAGGGGAGGCACGAGCAGTACTTC. Translation: CASRDPGQGRHEQYF.

V gene TRBV11-3 combines with J gene TRBJ2-1; the match to TRBD2 covers 10 bases. This CDR3 has 18 residues. The J segment lost 2 bases and the V segment lost 0 bases, leaving 7 bases of the junction unmatched. Per germline, CDR1 SGHNT and CDR2 YENEEA. CDR3 protein: CASSLDGSGLAAYNEQFF. The CDR3 DNA follows: TGTGCCAGCAGCTTAGATGGGTCCGGACTAGCGGCCTACAATGAGCAGTTCTTC.

The chain combines TRBV27 with TRBJ1-1; D is undetermined. Germline loops: CDR1 MNHEY, CDR2 SMNVEV (reference sequence). The CDR3 totals 14 residues. The V gene lost 5 bases and the J gene lost 4 bases, with 14 bases spanning the gap. CDR3 DNA: TGTGCCAGCAGTCTTCGTGAGTGGAGCACTGAAGCTTTCTTT. Amino acid sequence: CASSLREWSTEAFF.

The rearrangement joins TRBV7-2 to TRBJ2-5; tentative D call: TRBD1 (5 bases). Germline assignment: CDR1 SGHTA and CDR2 FQGNSA. Trimming removed 6 bases from V and 5 bases from J, with 19 bases in between. The CDR3 sequence is 15 residues long. CDR3 loop: CASSTRDFGSETQYF. CDR3 DNA: TGTGCCAGCAGTACCAGGGATTTTGGGTCCGAGACCCAGTACTTC.

The chain couples TRBV25-1 to TRBJ2-3; the D is unclear. The germline gives CDR1 MGHDK, CDR2 SYGVNS. The ends were cut back, 6 bases at V and 4 bases at J, with 14 bases in the middle. There are 14 residues in the CDR3. The CDR3 spells CASRDGGTSDTQYF. DNA for the CDR3: TGTGCCAGCAGGGACGGTGGAACTTCAGATACGCAGTATTTT.

The chain is built from TRBV18 and TRBJ1-4, with D unresolved. Trimming stripped 3 bases from V and 2 bases from J, with 13 bases between. This CDR3 comprises 16 residues. Germline V lookup: CDR1 KGHSH, CDR2 LQKENI. The CDR3: CASSPRRLRTNEKLFF. CDR3 DNA sequence: TGTGCCAGCTCACCCCGCCGACTTAGGACTAATGAAAAACTGTTTTTT.

The chain carries TRBV19 and TRBJ2-1; TRBD2 aligns across 8 bases. In germline, CDR1 is LNHDA, CDR2 SQIVND (reference sequence). CDR3 length: 16 residues. The ends lost 1 base at V and 2 bases at J; junction bases unmatched: 4. The CDR3 DNA is TGTGCCAGTAGTATAGTAGGGCGGGAGGCCTACAATGAGCAGTTCTTC. This encodes CASSIVGREAYNEQFF.

The J gene is TRBJ2-1, the V gene TRBV5-6; 7 bases are shared with TRBD1. Unmatched junction bases numbered 8, after V lost 2 bases and J lost 3 bases. This CDR3 contains 16 residues. Per germline, CDR1 SGHDT and CDR2 YYEEEE. The CDR3 DNA sequence: TGTGCCAGCAGCTTTCAACAGGGGTTCGGCTACAATGAGCAGTTCTTC. It encodes CASSFQQGFGYNEQFF.

The table lists this clone with a few counts. This chain links TRBV5-8 with TRBJ1-5; D ambiguous. Germline V gene sequence: CDR1 SGHTS, CDR2 YDEGEE. This CDR3 contains 13 residues. Trimming removed 1 base from V and 5 bases from J, with 7 bases in between. The CDR3 bases are TGTGCCAGCAGCTTGCGCCCCCATCAGCCCCAGCATTTT. The encoded protein is CASSLRPHQPQHF.

This chain links TRBV11-3 with TRBJ2-3; 13 nucleotides line up with TRBD2. The length of the CDR3 is 17 residues. Trimming at V came to 1 base and at J to 3 bases, leaving 4 bases not matched to a gene. CDR1 and CDR2 from the germline V gene are SGHNT and YENEEA. CDR3 in amino acids: CASSLGLAGGGTDTQYF. CDR3 nucleotide sequence: TGTGCCAGCAGCTTAGGACTAGCGGGAGGAGGGACAGATACGCAGTATTTT.

This clone is a singleton in its sample. The chain is built from TRBV7-9 and TRBJ2-1; D possibly uses TRBD1 or TRBD2 (5 bases each). This CDR3 comprises 15 residues. The V and J ends lost 5 bases and 2 bases respectively, with 13 bases between them. The germline CDR1 and CDR2 sequences are SEHNR and FQNEAQ (reference sequence). The CDR3 nucleotides are TGTGCCAGCAGCCCCCCGGGGCACCCCTACAATGAGCAGTTCTTC. Its protein product is CASSPPGHPYNEQFF.

The J gene is TRBJ2-4, the V gene TRBV28; a weak D match, TRBD1 (6 bases). The CDR3 has 14 amino acids. Germline assignment: CDR1 MDHEN and CDR2 SYDVKM. V was shortened by 6 bases and J by 2 bases, with 11 bases between the two germline ends. The CDR3 loop reads CASSQGSSKNIQYF. The DNA of the CDR3 is TGTGCCAGCAGCCAGGGGTCATCCAAAAACATTCAGTACTTC. The full variable domain, its missing parts supplied by reference TRBV28 and TRBJ2-4, is DVKVTQSSRYLVKRTGEKVFLECVQDMDHENMFWYRQDPGLGLRLIYFSYDVKMKEKGDIPEGYSVSREKKERFSLILESASTNQTSMYLCASSQGSSKNIQYFGAGTRLSVL.

Comment on this clone: One junction end disagrees with the germline gene, perhaps due to a read error. The chain couples TRBV11-2 to TRBJ2-1; 8 bases are a match to TRBD2. The CDR3 has 12 amino acids. The V gene's germline CDR1 is SGHAT and CDR2 FQNNGV. The CDR3 is CASSVGGAMRVF. CDR3 sequence (DNA): TGTGCCAGCAGCGTCGGGGGGGCTATGAGGGTCTTC. Supplemented by reference TRBV11-2 and TRBJ2-1, the full variable domain reads EAGVAQSPRYKIIEKRQSVAFWCNPISGHATLYWYQQILGQGPKLLIQFQNNGVVDDSQLPKDRFSAERLKGVDSTLKIQPAKLEDSAVYLCASSVGGAMRVFGPGTRLTVL.

On this clone itself: The final CDR3 position lacks the conserved phenylalanine or tryptophan, pointing to a likely read error. The limits of the CDR3 on the DNA are not certain, so only TCRdb's listed CDR3 is given. The chain employs TRBV18 and TRBJ2-3; TRBD2 was called by the table and not checked on the DNA. Counting both end residues, the CDR3 totals 15 amino acids. Germline V gene data show CDR1 as KGHSH and CDR2 as LQKENI. This CDR3 is CASSPVNQLAGGQTI.

This chain uses TRBV15 with TRBJ2-7; possibly TRBD2 for D (6 bases). V gave up 2 bases and J gave up 3 bases, with 14 bases separating them. CDR1 is LNHNV, CDR2 YYDKDF, per germline (reference sequence). The CDR3 covers 15 residues. DNA for the CDR3: TGTGCCACCAGCAGAAATAGCGGAGGGCTCTACGAGCAGTACTTC. This sequence encodes CATSRNSGGLYEQYF.

The chain is built from TRBV7-3 and TRBJ2-2; perhaps TRBD2 as D (6 bases). Germline V gene lookup returns CDR1 SGHTA and CDR2 FQGTGA. Deletions cut 0 bases from V and 7 bases from J, with 12 bases between. This CDR3 is 15 amino acids long. The CDR3 here is CASSLTREAVGELFF. CDR3 nucleotide sequence: TGTGCCAGCAGCTTAACGAGGGAGGCCGTCGGGGAGCTGTTTTTT.

This clone was observed a single time. CDR3 loop: CASSLRQGRDEKLFF. The CDR3 DNA reads TGTGCCAGCAGCTTGCGTCAAGGGAGGGATGAAAAACTGTTTTTT. The genes are TRBV5-5 and TRBJ1-4; D ambiguous. The CDR3 totals 15 residues. Germline V gene sequence: CDR1 SGHKS, CDR2 YYEKEE (reference sequence). Trimming removed 1 base from V and 6 bases from J, with 13 bases in between.

The chain links TRBV27 to TRBJ1-2; 10 positions match TRBD1. CDR3 length: 16 amino acids. After removal of 2 bases from V and 3 bases from J, the junction contained 6 bases not matched to a gene. CDR1 is MNHEY, CDR2 SMNVEV, per germline (reference sequence). The CDR3 DNA sequence: TGTGCCAGCAGTTTAGACCCGGGACAGGGGCACTATGGCTACACCTTC. Protein product: CASSLDPGQGHYGYTF.

This clone has just a few counts. The chain has TRBV28 and TRBJ2-2; 7 nucleotides line up with TRBD2. The junction had 9 bases not matched to a gene; V was cut back by 5 bases and J by 6 bases. In germline, CDR1 is MDHEN, CDR2 SYDVKM. This CDR3 contains 15 residues. The CDR3 nucleotides read TGTGCCAGCAGTCTATCCATTCGGGGGGCCGGGGAGCTGTTTTTT. Translated, it gives CASSLSIRGAGELFF.

The rearrangement links TRBV28 to TRBJ2-2; D assignment may be TRBD1 or TRBD2 (5 bases each). The germline CDR1 and CDR2 sequences are MDHEN and SYDVKM. This CDR3 comprises 16 residues. The V and J ends lost 4 bases and 0 bases respectively, with 12 bases between them. CDR3 sequence: CASSSPRDPNTGELFF. The CDR3 DNA is TGTGCCAGCAGTTCCCCCCGGGACCCGAACACCGGGGAGCTGTTTTTT.

The J gene is TRBJ2-4, the V gene TRBV7-9; D remains unclear. Germline values: CDR1 SEHNR, CDR2 FQNEAQ (reference sequence). The length of the CDR3 is 13 residues. Trimming shortened V by 1 base and J by 6 bases, and 7 bases separated the two germline ends. The chain's CDR3 is CASSLGQLNIQYF. CDR3 DNA: TGTGCCAGCAGCTTAGGTCAGCTAAACATTCAGTACTTC.

The chain recombines TRBV18 with TRBJ2-1; D gene uncertain. The CDR3 loop spans 11 amino acids. Trimming stripped 2 bases from V and 10 bases from J, with 6 bases between. Germline loops: CDR1 KGHSH, CDR2 LQKENI. The CDR3 DNA is TGTGCCAGCTCACCAGTGGGGGAGCAGTTCTTC. This encodes CASSPVGEQFF. Full variable domain (missing parts from reference TRBV18 and TRBJ2-1): NAGVMQNPRHLVRRRGQEARLRCSPMKGHSHVYWYRQLPEEGLKFMVYLQKENIIDESGMPKERFSAEFPKEGPSILRIQQVVRGDSAAYFCASSPVGEQFFGPGTRLTVL.

The CDR3 sequence is CASAPGRVNQPQHF. The CDR3 region has the DNA TGTGCCAGCGCTCCCGGGAGAGTCAATCAGCCCCAGCATTTT. The chain combines TRBV28 with TRBJ1-5; D is ambiguous. Germline loops: CDR1 MDHEN, CDR2 SYDVKM. V lost 8 bases and J 3 bases, leaving 14 bases between the germline ends. The CDR3 length is 14 residues. Full variable domain (remainder filled in from reference TRBV28 and TRBJ1-5): DVKVTQSSRYLVKRTGEKVFLECVQDMDHENMFWYRQDPGLGLRLIYFSYDVKMKEKGDIPEGYSVSREKKERFSLILESASTNQTSMYLCASAPGRVNQPQHFGDGTRLSIL.

This chain links TRBV9 with TRBJ2-3; D unclear. The germline V gene encodes CDR1 SGDLS and CDR2 YYNGEE. Trimming shortened V by 1 base and J by 0 bases, and 9 bases separated the two germline ends. The CDR3 has 15 residues. This CDR3 is CASSVSLLSTDTQYF. The DNA for the CDR3 is TGTGCCAGCAGCGTATCCTTATTAAGCACAGATACGCAGTATTTT.

This clone showed up just once. The J gene is TRBJ1-5, the V gene TRBV30; D is perhaps TRBD1 (5 bases). Deletions cut 1 base from V and 0 bases from J, with 10 bases between. This CDR3 has 15 amino acids. Germline lookup yields CDR1 GTSNPN and CDR2 SVGIG (reference sequence). CDR3 sequence: CAWSGGLYSNQPQHF. CDR3 sequence (DNA): TGTGCCTGGAGTGGGGGCCTCTATAGCAATCAGCCCCAGCATTTT.

This CDR3 reads CASSVSNTGELFF. The CDR3 bases are TGTGCCAGCAGTGTGAGTAACACCGGGGAGCTGTTTTTT. The rearrangement joins TRBV5-5 to TRBJ2-2, with D unresolved. V gave up 5 bases and J gave up 2 bases, with 7 bases separating them. The CDR3 is made up of 13 amino acids. Germline CDR1 SGHKS, CDR2 YYEKEE (reference sequence).